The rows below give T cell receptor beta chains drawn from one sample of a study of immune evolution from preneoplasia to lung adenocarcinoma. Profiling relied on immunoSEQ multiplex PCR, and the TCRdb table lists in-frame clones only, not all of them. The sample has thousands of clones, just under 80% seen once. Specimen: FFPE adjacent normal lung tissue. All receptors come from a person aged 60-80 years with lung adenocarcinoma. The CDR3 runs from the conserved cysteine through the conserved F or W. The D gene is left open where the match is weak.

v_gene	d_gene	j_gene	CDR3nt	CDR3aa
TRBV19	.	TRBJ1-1	TGTGCCAGTAGTATTGTCCCTTGGGGGACTGAAGCTTTCTTT	CASSIVPWGTEAFF
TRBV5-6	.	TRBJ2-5	TGTGCCAGCAGCTTGATATGGGCTAGCGTAAGCGAAGAGACCCAGTACTTC	CASSLIWASVSEETQYF
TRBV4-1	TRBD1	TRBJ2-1	TGCGCCAGCAGCCGAGATCTCAGGGGGATCCCCTCCTACAATGAGCAGTTCTTC	CASSRDLRGIPSYNEQFF
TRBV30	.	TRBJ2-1	TGTGCCGGAAACTACCCCGGTCAGGTCTACAATGAGCAGTTCTTC	CAGNYPGQVYNEQFF
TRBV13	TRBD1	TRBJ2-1	TGTGCCAGCAGCTTAGGCGAGACAGGGACTGAGCAGTTCTTC	CASSLGETGTEQFF
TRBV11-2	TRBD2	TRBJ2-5	TGTGCCAGCAGCTTAGTAAGGTCTAGCGGGGGGGCCCGGGAGACCCAGTACTTC	CASSLVRSSGGARETQYF
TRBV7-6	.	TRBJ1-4	TGTGCCAGCAGCTTGGCGGCCGTTTTGAATGAAAAACTGTTTTTT	CASSLAAVLNEKLFF
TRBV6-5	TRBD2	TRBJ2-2	TGTGCCAGCAGCCTAGCGGGGGGTCCTACCGGGGAGCTGTTTTTT	CASSLAGGPTGELFF
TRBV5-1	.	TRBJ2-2	TGCGCCAGCAGCTTACTCCCCACCGGGGAGCTGTTTTTT	CASSLLPTGELFF
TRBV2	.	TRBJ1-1	TGTGCCAGCGTGAGGGGGATCACTGAAGCTTTCTTT	CASVRGITEAFF
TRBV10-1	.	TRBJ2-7	TGCGCCAGCAGTAGTCAGACCTACGAGCAGTACTTC	CASSSQTYEQYF
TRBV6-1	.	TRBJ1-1	TGTGCCAGCAGTTATCTTAACGCTGAAGCTTTCTTT	CASSYLNAEAFF
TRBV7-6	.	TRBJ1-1	TGTGCCAGCAGCTTGGGCCGCTTGGTGAACACTGAAGCTTTCTTT	CASSLGRLVNTEAFF
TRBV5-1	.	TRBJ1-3	TGCGCCAGCAGACCGGACAGCCACTCTGGAAACACCATATATTTT	CASRPDSHSGNTIYF